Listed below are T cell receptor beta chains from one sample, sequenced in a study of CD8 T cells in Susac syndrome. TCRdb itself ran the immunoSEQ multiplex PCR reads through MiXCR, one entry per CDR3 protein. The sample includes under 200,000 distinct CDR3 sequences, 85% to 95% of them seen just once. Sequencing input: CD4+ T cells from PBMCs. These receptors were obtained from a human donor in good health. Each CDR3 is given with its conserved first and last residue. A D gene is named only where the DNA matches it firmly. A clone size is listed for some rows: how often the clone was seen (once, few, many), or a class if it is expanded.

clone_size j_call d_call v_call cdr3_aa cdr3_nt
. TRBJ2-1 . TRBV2 CASSYRDDEQFF TGTGCCAGCAGTTACAGGGATGATGAGCAGTTCTTC
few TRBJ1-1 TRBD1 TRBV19 CASIEDRSNTEAFF TGTGCCAGTATCGAGGACAGGTCGAACACTGAAGCTTTCTTT
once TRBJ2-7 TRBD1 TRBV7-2 CASSLETGKAYEQYF TGTGCCAGCAGCTTAGAGACAGGGAAGGCGTACGAGCAGTACTTC
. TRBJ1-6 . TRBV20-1 CSARQQDNSPLHF TGCAGTGCTAGACAACAGGATAATTCACCCCTCCACTTT
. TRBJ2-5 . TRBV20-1 CSASPKVQETQYF TGCAGTGCTAGCCCCAAGGTCCAAGAGACCCAGTACTTC
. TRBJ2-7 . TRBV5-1 CASSSLDKYEQYF TGCGCCAGCAGCTCACTGGACAAGTACGAGCAGTACTTC
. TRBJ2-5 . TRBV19 CASSNYGDQYF TGTGCCAGTAGTAATTATGGGGACCAGTACTTC
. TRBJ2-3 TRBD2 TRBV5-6 CASSQSGGARDTQYF TGTGCCAGCAGCCAAAGCGGGGGGGCTAGGGATACGCAGTATTTT
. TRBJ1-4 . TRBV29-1 CSGLNEKLFF TGCAGCGGTCTTAATGAAAAACTGTTTTTT
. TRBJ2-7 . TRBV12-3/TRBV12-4 CASRIPEQYF TGTGCCAGCAGAATTCCCGAGCAGTACTTC
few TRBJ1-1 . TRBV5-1 CASSLKFSTEAFF TGCGCCAGCAGCTTAAAATTTAGCACTGAAGCTTTCTTT
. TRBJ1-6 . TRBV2 CASSVFRDSPLHF TGTGCCAGCAGTGTCTTCAGGGATTCACCCCTCCACTTT
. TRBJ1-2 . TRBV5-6 CASSSWAAAALNYGYTF TGTGCCAGCAGCTCCTGGGCGGCGGCAGCCCTTAACTATGGCTACACCTTC
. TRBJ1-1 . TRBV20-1 CSAGGYTEAFF TGCAGTGCTGGGGGATATACTGAAGCTTTCTTT
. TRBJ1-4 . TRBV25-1 CASSEFERGATATNEKLFF TGTGCCAGCAGTGAATTCGAGCGGGGAGCAACTGCAACTAATGAAAAACTGTTTTTT
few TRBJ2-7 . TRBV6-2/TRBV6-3 CASSYSGGRAAEQYF TGTGCCAGCAGTTACTCCGGGGGCAGGGCTGCGGAGCAGTACTTC
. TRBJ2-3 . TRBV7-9 CASSLSQGHTDTQYF TGTGCCAGCAGCCTATCACAGGGACACACAGATACGCAGTATTTT
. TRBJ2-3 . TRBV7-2 CASSLQGGYTDTQYF TGTGCCAGCAGCTTACAGGGGGGTTACACAGATACGCAGTATTTT
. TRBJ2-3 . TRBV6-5 CASRRGLDTDTQYF TGTGCCAGCAGGAGAGGACTGGACACAGATACGCAGTATTTT
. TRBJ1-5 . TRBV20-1 CSASVVPGGNQPQHF TGCAGTGCTAGCGTCGTCCCGGGGGGCAATCAGCCCCAGCATTTT
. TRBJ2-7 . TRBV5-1 CASSFHNEQYF TGCGCCAGCAGCTTCCACAACGAGCAGTACTTC
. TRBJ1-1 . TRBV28 CASSLADAGWAFF TGTGCCAGCAGTTTAGCAGACGCGGGGTGGGCTTTCTTT
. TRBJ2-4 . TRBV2 CASSRTGTLELNIQYF TGTGCCAGCAGCCGCACCGGGACGTTGGAGTTAAACATTCAGTACTTC
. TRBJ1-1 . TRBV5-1 CASSPEADRVNTEAFF TGCGCCAGCAGCCCCGAGGCAGATAGGGTGAACACTGAAGCTTTCTTT
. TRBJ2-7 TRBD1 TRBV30 CAWKPRDRGYEQYF TGTGCCTGGAAACCCCGGGACAGGGGCTACGAGCAGTACTTC
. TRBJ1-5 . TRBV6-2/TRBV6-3 CASSSGGIGNQPQHF TGTGCCAGCAGTTCGGGAGGGATAGGCAATCAGCCCCAGCATTTT
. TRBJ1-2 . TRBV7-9 CASSFSFDAYGYTF TGTGCCAGCAGCTTTAGCTTTGATGCCTATGGCTACACCTTC
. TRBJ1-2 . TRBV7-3 CASSVDSLTGYTF TGTGCCAGCAGCGTAGACTCCCTGACGGGCTACACCTTC
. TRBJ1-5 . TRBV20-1 CSARSHSTNQPQHF TGCAGTGCTAGATCGCACAGTACCAATCAGCCCCAGCATTTT
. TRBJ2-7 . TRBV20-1 CSAREMIGYEQYF TGCAGTGCTAGAGAAATGATAGGCTACGAGCAGTACTTC
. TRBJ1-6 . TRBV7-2 CASSHRGYNSPLHF TGTGCCAGCAGCCATAGGGGGTATAATTCACCCCTCCACTTT
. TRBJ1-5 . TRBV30 CAWSMGNRAQPQHF TGTGCCTGGAGTATGGGGAACAGGGCGCAGCCCCAGCATTTT
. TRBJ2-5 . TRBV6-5 CASSYSILARETQYF TGTGCCAGCAGTTACTCGATATTAGCTCGAGAGACCCAGTACTTC
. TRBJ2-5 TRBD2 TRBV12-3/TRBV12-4 CASSLTSGGAKETQYF TGTGCCAGCAGTCTGACTAGCGGGGGGGCAAAAGAGACCCAGTACTTC
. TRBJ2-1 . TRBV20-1 CSAPIGGNYNEQFF TGCAGTGCCCCGATCGGGGGAAACTACAATGAGCAGTTCTTC
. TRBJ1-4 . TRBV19 CASSIDAREKLFF TGTGCCAGTAGTATAGACGCCCGGGAAAAACTGTTTTTT
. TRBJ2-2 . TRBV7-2 CASGGGPDTGELFF TGTGCCAGCGGAGGGGGGCCGGACACCGGGGAGCTGTTTTTT
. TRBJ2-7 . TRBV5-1 CASSLADYEQYF TGCGCCAGCAGCTTGGCCGACTACGAGCAGTACTTC
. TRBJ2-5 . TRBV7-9 CASSLPGPRETQYF TGTGCCAGCAGCTTACCGGGACCGCGGGAGACCCAGTACTTC
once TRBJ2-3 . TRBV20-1 CSANPGPLFNTQYF TGCAGTGCTAACCCGGGACCACTCTTTAATACGCAGTATTTT